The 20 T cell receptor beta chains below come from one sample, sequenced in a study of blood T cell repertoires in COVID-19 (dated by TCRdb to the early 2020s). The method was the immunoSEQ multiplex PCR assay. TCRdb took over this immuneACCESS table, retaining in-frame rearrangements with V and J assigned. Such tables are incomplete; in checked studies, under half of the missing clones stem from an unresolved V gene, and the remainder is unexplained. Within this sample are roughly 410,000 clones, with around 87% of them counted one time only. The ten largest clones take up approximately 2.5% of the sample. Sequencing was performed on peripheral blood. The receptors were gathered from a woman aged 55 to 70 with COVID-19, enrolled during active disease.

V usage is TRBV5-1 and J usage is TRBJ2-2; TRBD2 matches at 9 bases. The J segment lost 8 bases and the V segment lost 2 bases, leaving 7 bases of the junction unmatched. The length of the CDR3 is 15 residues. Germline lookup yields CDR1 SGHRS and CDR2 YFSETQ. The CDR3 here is CASSLIAGALGELFF. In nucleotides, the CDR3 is TGCGCCAGCAGCTTAATAGCGGGGGCCCTTGGGGAGCTGTTTTTT. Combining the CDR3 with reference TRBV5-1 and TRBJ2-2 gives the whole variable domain KAGVTQTPRYLIKTRGQQVTLSCSPISGHRSVSWYQQTPGQGLQFLFEYFSETQRNKGNFPGRFSGRQFSNSRSEMNVSTLELGDSALYLCASSLIAGALGELFFGEGSRLTVL.

CDR3 coding DNA: TGTGCCAGCAGTGCTCTGCTGGGACAGGGGAGGACTGAAGCTTTCTTT. This translates into CASSALLGQGRTEAFF. The V call is TRBV27, the J call TRBJ1-1; 10 positions match TRBD1. V was clipped by 5 bases and J by 5 bases; unmatched bases: 11. This CDR3 is 16 amino acids long. The germline CDR1 and CDR2 sequences are MNHEY and SMNVEV (reference sequence).

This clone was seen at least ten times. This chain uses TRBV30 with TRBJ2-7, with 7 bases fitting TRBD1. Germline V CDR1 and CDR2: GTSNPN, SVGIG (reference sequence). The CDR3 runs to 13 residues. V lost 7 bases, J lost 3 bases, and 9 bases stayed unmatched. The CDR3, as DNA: TGTGCCTCAGACAAAGGGGGCTACTACGAGCAGTACTTC. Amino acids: CASDKGGYYEQYF.

The CDR3 loop reads CSAQPPGFENTEAFF. For the CDR3, the DNA is TGCAGCGCTCAACCCCCGGGATTCGAGAACACTGAAGCTTTCTTT. The chain couples TRBV29-1 to TRBJ1-1, with no clear D. V was clipped by 7 bases and J by 1 base, with 19 bases between them. The CDR3 loop spans 15 amino acids. The V gene's germline CDR1 is SQVTM and CDR2 ANQGSEA.

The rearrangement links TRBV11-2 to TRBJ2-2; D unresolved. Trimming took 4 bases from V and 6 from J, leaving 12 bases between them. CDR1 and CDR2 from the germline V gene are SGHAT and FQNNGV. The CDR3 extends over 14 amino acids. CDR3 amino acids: CASSSTFLAGELFF. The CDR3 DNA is TGTGCCAGCAGCTCGACTTTTTTGGCCGGGGAGCTGTTTTTT.

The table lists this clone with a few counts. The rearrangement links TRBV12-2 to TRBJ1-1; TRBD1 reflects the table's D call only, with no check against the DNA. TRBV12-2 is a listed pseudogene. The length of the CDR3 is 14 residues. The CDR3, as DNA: TGTGCAAGTCGCCCCGACAGTAGGAGCCCTGAAGCTTTCTTT. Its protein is CASRPDSRSPEAFF.

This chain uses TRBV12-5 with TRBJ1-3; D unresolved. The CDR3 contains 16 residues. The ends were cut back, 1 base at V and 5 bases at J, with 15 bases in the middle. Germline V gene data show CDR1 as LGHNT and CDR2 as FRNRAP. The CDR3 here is CASGLATEVLRNTIYF. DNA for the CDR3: TGTGCTAGTGGTTTGGCAACGGAGGTCTTAAGAAACACCATATATTTT. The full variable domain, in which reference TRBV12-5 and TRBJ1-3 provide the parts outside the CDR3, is DARVTQTPRHKVTEMGQEVTMRCQPILGHNTVFWYRQTMMQGLELLAYFRNRAPLDDSGMPKDRFSAEMPDATLATLKIQPSEPRDSAVYFCASGLATEVLRNTIYFGEGSWLTVV.

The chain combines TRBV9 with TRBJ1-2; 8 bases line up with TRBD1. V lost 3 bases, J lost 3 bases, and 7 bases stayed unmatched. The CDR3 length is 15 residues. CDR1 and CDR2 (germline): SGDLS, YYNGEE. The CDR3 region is CASSAARGLDYGYTF. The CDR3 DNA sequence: TGTGCCAGCAGCGCCGCCAGGGGGCTAGACTATGGCTACACCTTC.

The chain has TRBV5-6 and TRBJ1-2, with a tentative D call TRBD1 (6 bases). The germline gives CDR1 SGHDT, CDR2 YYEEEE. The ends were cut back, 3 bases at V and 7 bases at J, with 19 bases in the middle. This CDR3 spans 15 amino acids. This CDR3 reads CASSSKRGAQGGYTF. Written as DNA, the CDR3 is TGTGCCAGCAGCTCGAAACGGGGGGCGCAGGGTGGCTACACCTTC.

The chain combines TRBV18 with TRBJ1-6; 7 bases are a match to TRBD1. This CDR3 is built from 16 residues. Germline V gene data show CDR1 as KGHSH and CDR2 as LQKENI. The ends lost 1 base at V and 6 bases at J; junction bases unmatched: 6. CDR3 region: CASSPQGALGNSPLHF. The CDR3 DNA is TGTGCCAGCTCACCACAGGGGGCGCTGGGTAATTCACCCCTCCACTTT.

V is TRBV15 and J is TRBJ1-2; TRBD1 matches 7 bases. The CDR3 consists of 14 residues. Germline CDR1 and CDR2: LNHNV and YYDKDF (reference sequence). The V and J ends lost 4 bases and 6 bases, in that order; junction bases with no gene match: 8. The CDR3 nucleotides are TGTGCCACCAGCAACCGACAGGGAAAGGATGGCTACACCTTC. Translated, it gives CATSNRQGKDGYTF.

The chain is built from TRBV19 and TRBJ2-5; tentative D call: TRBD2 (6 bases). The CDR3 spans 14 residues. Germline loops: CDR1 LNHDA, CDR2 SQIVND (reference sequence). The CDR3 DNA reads TGTGCTTCCCGGGGGTCTCTCCTGAGAGAGACCCAGTACTTC. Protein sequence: CASRGSLLRETQYF.

CDR3 sequence: CASSLVTYSTNYGYTF. The CDR3 nucleotides read TGTGCCAGCAGCTTGGTCACCTATTCTACTAACTATGGCTACACCTTC. The chain employs TRBV5-5 and TRBJ1-2; D gene ambiguous. CDR1 and CDR2 from the germline V gene are SGHKS and YYEKEE (reference sequence). V lost 0 bases to trimming and J lost 0 bases, with 12 bases between them. The CDR3 is 16 amino acids.

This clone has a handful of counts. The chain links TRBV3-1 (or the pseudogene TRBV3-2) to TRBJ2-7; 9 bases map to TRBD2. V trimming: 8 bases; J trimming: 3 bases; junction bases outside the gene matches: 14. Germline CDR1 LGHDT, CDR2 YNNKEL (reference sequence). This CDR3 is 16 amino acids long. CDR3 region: CASQAGGGARLYEQYF. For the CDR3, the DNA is TGTGCCAGCCAAGCTGGCGGGGGGGCCCGCCTCTACGAGCAGTACTTC.

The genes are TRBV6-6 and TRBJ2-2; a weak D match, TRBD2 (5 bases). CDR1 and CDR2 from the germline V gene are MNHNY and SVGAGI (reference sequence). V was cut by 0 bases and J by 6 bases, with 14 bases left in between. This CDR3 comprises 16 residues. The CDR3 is CASSYSSRARAGELFF. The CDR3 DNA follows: TGTGCCAGCAGTTACTCGTCGCGGGCCCGGGCCGGGGAGCTGTTTTTT.

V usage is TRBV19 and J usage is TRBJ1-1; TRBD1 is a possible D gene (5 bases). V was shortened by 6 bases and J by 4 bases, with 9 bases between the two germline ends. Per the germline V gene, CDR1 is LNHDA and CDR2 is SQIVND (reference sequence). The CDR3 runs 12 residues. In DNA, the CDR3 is TGTGCCAGTAGAACAGGTGGCACTGAAGCTTTCTTT. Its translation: CASRTGGTEAFF.

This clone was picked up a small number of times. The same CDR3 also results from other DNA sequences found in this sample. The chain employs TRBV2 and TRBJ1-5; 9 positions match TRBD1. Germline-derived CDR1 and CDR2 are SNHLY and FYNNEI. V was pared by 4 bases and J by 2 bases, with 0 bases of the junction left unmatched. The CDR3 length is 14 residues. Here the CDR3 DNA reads TGTGCCAGCAGTGGACAGGGGGGCAATCAGCCCCAGCATTTT. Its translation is CASSGQGGNQPQHF.

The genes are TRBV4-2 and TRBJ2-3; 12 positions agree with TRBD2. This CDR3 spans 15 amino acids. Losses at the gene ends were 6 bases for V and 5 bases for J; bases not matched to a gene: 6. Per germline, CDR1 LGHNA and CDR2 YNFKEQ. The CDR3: CASSPGTSGQDTQYF. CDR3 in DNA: TGTGCCAGCAGTCCCGGGACTAGCGGGCAAGATACGCAGTATTTT.

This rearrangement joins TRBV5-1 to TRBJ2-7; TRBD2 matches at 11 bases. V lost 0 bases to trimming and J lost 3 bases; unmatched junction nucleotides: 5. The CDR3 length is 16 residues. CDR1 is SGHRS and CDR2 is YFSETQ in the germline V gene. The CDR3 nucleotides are TGCGCCAGCAGCTTGGCCTCTAGCGGGGGGAACTACGAGCAGTACTTC. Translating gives CASSLASSGGNYEQYF.

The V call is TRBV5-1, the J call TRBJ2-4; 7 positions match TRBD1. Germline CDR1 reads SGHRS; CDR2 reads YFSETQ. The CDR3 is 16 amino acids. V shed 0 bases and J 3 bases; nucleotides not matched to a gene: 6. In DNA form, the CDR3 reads TGCGCCAGCAGCTTGGCCGACAGGGCCGGCAAAAACATTCAGTACTTC. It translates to CASSLADRAGKNIQYF.